This T cell receptor beta chain is drawn from a study of cytomegalovirus exposure and HLA in healthy donors. Points from the study as a whole: Further analysis was carried out later, and it showed several of the most significant clusters appearing linked to common viral pathogens. It was likely that a cluster of highly shared sequence variants was a sequencing artifact. Researchers reportedly found TCR beta sequences accurately predicted most subjects' HLA-A and HLA-B alleles.

All donors participated as healthy donors of bone marrow. Primers included in the PCR were 60 Vbeta and 13 Jbeta primers. Clones were read by immunoSEQ multiplex PCR, and TCRdb kept only the in-frame ones, dropping some. Of 120,000 to 150,000 clones detected, roughly four fifths appear once; the ten largest clones hold about 3%. In the case of this clone: What it recognizes is unknown.

This CDR3 spans 15 amino acids. Germline V gene lookup returns CDR1 MNHEY and CDR2 SVGAGI. V lost 0 bases to trimming and J lost 4 bases; unmatched junction nucleotides: 3. The chain couples TRBV6-5 to TRBJ2-3, with 8 bases aligning to TRBD1. The sequence was collected from a man aged 35-49 years in good health and CMV-seropositive. Sequencing input: PBMCs. The DNA of the CDR3 is TGTGCCAGCAGTTACTCGACAGGGGCAGCAGATACGCAGTATTTT. As protein: CASSYSTGAADTQYF.